A single sample is the source of the 31 T cell receptor beta chains below, sequenced in a study of T cells after posttransplantation cyclophosphamide. Sequencing was performed with immunoSEQ multiplex PCR; in TCRdb, only in-frame clones are kept and a portion is missing. The table has fewer than 40,000 clones, approximately 90% seen once. Sequencing used PBMCs. Every receptor here comes from a middle-aged woman with a blood cancer, CMV-positive, and with a related stem cell donor.

The chain carries TRBV5-1 and TRBJ1-4, with D possibly matching TRBD1 (6 bases). CDR1 is SGHRS and CDR2 is YFSETQ in the germline V gene. Trimming pared 4 bases from V and 1 base from J, leaving 14 bases between. The CDR3 sequence is 16 residues long. CDR3 loop: CASSPGQGITNEKLFF. The DNA of the CDR3 is TGCGCCAGCAGCCCCGGGCAGGGGATAACTAATGAAAAACTGTTTTTT.

The chain joins TRBV5-4 to TRBJ2-7; 9 nucleotides match TRBD1. Losses at the gene ends were 4 bases for V and 1 base for J; bases not matched to a gene: 6. This CDR3 has 15 amino acids. The V gene's germline CDR1 is SGHNT and CDR2 YYREEE (reference sequence). For the CDR3, the DNA is TGTGCCAGCAGCCCCGGACAGGGGAGATCCTACGAGCAGTACTTC. Its protein is CASSPGQGRSYEQYF. The full variable domain, its missing parts supplied by reference TRBV5-4 and TRBJ2-7, is ETGVTQSPTHLIKTRGQQVTLRCSSQSGHNTVSWYQQALGQGPQFIFQYYREEENGRGNFPPRFSGLQFPNYSSELNVNALELDDSALYLCASSPGQGRSYEQYFGPGTRLTVT.

The rearrangement links TRBV19 to TRBJ1-2; no definite D call. The CDR3 loop spans 12 amino acids. The V gene lost 3 bases and the J gene lost 8 bases, with 10 bases spanning the gap. Germline values: CDR1 LNHDA, CDR2 SQIVND (reference sequence). The CDR3 is CASSMGSGGYTF. As DNA, the CDR3 is TGTGCCAGTAGTATGGGCTCGGGGGGCTACACCTTC.

The V and J genes are TRBV4-1 and TRBJ1-2, with TRBD1 as a possible D gene (6 bases). CDR1 is MGHRA, CDR2 YSYEKL, per germline. The CDR3 contains 18 residues. Deletions cut 0 bases from V and 8 bases from J, with 25 bases between. The CDR3 DNA sequence: TGCGCCAGCAGCCAAGAGGTGTCAGGGGTGGTATTAATAGGGGGCTACACCTTC. It codes for CASSQEVSGVVLIGGYTF.

This chain links TRBV5-1 with TRBJ2-3, with D unresolved. The V end was cut by 3 bases, the J end by 0 bases, with 20 bases between. The CDR3 has 18 amino acids. CDR1 and CDR2 from the germline V gene are SGHRS and YFSETQ. This CDR3 is CASSSTPGQARSTDTQYF. In nucleotides, the CDR3 is TGCGCCAGCAGCTCGACCCCCGGCCAGGCCCGTAGCACAGATACGCAGTATTTT.

This chain joins TRBV6-5 and TRBJ2-7, with 7 bases aligning to TRBD1. CDR1 MNHEY and CDR2 SVGAGI come from the germline V gene. Trimming at V came to 6 bases and at J to 2 bases, leaving 4 bases not matched to a gene. This CDR3 contains 13 residues. CDR3 nucleotide sequence: TGTGCCAGCAGCCTCGGGACAGCCTACGAGCAGTACTTC. Translated: CASSLGTAYEQYF.

The chain joins TRBV4-1 to TRBJ2-5; D might be TRBD2 (6 bases). V was pared by 0 bases and J by 2 bases, with 16 bases between. The V gene's germline CDR1 is MGHRA and CDR2 YSYEKL. CDR3 length: 17 amino acids. CDR3 nucleotides: TGCGCCAGCAGCCAAGATCCGAAAGAGGCGGGGCAAGAGACCCAGTACTTC. Its protein product is CASSQDPKEAGQETQYF.

The chain carries TRBV4-3 and TRBJ1-1; 7 nucleotides agree with TRBD1. The CDR3 is 13 residues long. Germline V lookup: CDR1 LGHNA, CDR2 YSLEER. Trimming at V came to 7 bases and at J to 6 bases, leaving 8 bases not matched to a gene. The CDR3 region is CASTKTGRAEAFF. In nucleotides, the CDR3 is TGCGCCAGCACCAAGACAGGGCGAGCTGAAGCTTTCTTT.

The J gene is TRBJ2-5, the V gene TRBV19; no definite D call. Germline CDR1 is LNHDA and CDR2 is SQIVND (reference sequence). Trimming took off 8 bases at V and 5 bases at J, with 18 bases between the two ends. The CDR3 is 14 amino acids. The CDR3 bases are TGTGCCAGTTCTCCTTTTGCGCTAGTGGAGACCCAGTACTTC. It specifies CASSPFALVETQYF.

The chain carries TRBV7-2 and TRBJ1-3; a possible D gene is TRBD1 (6 bases). The CDR3 extends over 16 amino acids. Trimming shortened V by 1 base and J by 4 bases, and 14 bases separated the two germline ends. Germline V gene sequence: CDR1 SGHTA, CDR2 FQGNSA. The CDR3 coding sequence is TGTGCCAGCAGCTTAGATTCTGGGGGCGCCGGAAACACCATATATTTT. As protein: CASSLDSGGAGNTIYF. Full variable domain (rest looked up from reference TRBV7-2 and TRBJ1-3): GAGVSQSPSNKVTEKGKDVELRCDPISGHTALYWYRQSLGQGLEFLIYFQGNSAPDKSGLPSDRFSAERTGGSVSTLTIQRTQQEDSAVYLCASSLDSGGAGNTIYFGEGSWLTVV.

The V and J genes are TRBV5-1 and TRBJ1-1; possible D gene TRBD1, 6 bases. The V and J ends lost 5 bases and 4 bases respectively, with 15 bases between them. The length of the CDR3 is 14 residues. Germline CDR1 SGHRS, CDR2 YFSETQ. CDR3 coding DNA: TGCGCCAGCAGACAAACCTACAGGGTCACTGAAGCTTTCTTT. Protein: CASRQTYRVTEAFF.

The chain employs TRBV11-3 and TRBJ2-2, with 10 bases aligning to TRBD2. The germline V gene has CDR1 SGHNT and CDR2 YENEEA. The V segment lost 0 bases and the J segment 2 bases; nucleotides outside the gene matches: 9. This CDR3 is 19 amino acids long. CDR3 residues: CASSLDIGLAGVNTGELFF. CDR3 bases: TGTGCCAGCAGCTTAGATATAGGCCTAGCGGGAGTAAACACCGGGGAGCTGTTTTTT.

The J gene is TRBJ2-5, the V gene TRBV28; D is possibly TRBD1 (5 bases). The germline V gene encodes CDR1 MDHEN and CDR2 SYDVKM. V gave up 4 bases and J gave up 4 bases, with 19 bases separating them. The CDR3 is made up of 16 amino acids. The CDR3: CASSSPGRDIVETQYF. DNA for the CDR3: TGTGCCAGCAGTTCCCCGGGCAGGGATATTGTAGAGACCCAGTACTTC.

This chain uses TRBV5-6 with TRBJ1-3; 7 positions agree with TRBD1. With 4 bases clipped from V and 3 bases from J, the junction kept 4 bases outside the gene matches. The germline CDR1 and CDR2 sequences are SGHDT and YYEEEE. This CDR3 has 14 amino acids. CDR3 protein: CASSRTGLGNTIYF. The CDR3 DNA follows: TGTGCCAGCAGCCGGACAGGTCTTGGAAACACCATATATTTT.

This clone was observed a handful of times. The chain combines TRBV9 with TRBJ1-2, with 9 bases aligning to TRBD1. The V and J ends lost 3 bases and 2 bases, in that order; junction bases with no gene match: 5. Germline values: CDR1 SGDLS, CDR2 YYNGEE. The CDR3 runs to 15 residues. The CDR3 sequence: CASSADGTGNYGYTF. CDR3 nucleotides: TGTGCCAGCAGCGCCGACGGGACAGGGAACTATGGCTACACCTTC.

The J gene is TRBJ2-2, the V gene TRBV5-1, with 7 positions matching TRBD1. The junction had 0 bases not matched to a gene; V was cut back by 0 bases and J by 4 bases. CDR1 is SGHRS and CDR2 is YFSETQ in the germline V gene. The CDR3 totals 14 residues. CDR3 bases: TGCGCCAGCAGCTTGGGACAGGGCACCGGGGAGCTGTTTTTT. Amino acid sequence: CASSLGQGTGELFF.

CDR3 in DNA: TGCGCCAGCAGCCAAGAGGGGGGAGAGACCCAGTACTTC. Amino acid sequence: CASSQEGGETQYF. This rearrangement joins TRBV4-1 to TRBJ2-5, with D possibly being TRBD2 (6 bases). Looked up from germline, CDR1 is MGHRA and CDR2 is YSYEKL. V was pared by 0 bases and J by 4 bases, with 6 bases between. The CDR3 covers 13 residues.

The chain recombines TRBV4-2 with TRBJ2-3; 8 nucleotides align to TRBD2. V gave up 3 bases and J gave up 5 bases; unmatched junction bases: 19. CDR1 and CDR2 (germline): LGHNA, YNFKEQ. The CDR3 consists of 19 residues. In DNA, the CDR3 is TGTGCCAGCAGCCAGATCCGACGTGTCGGGGGGGCCCGGGGAGATACGCAGTATTTT. It is translated as CASSQIRRVGGARGDTQYF.

The CDR3 DNA reads TGTGCCAGCAGGGACAGGAACTACGAGCAGTACTTC. Translating gives CASRDRNYEQYF. This chain connects TRBV6-1 to TRBJ2-7; 7 nucleotides agree with TRBD1. The V gene's germline CDR1 is MNHNS and CDR2 SASEGT. J gave up 3 bases and V 6 bases, and 2 bases lay outside the gene matches. CDR3 length: 12 residues.

Comment on this clone: This same CDR3 is encoded by further DNA sequences in the sample. The chain couples TRBV7-9 to TRBJ1-6; 7 nucleotides match TRBD1. CDR3 size: 14 residues. Looked up from germline, CDR1 is SEHNR and CDR2 is FQNEAQ (reference sequence). The V segment lost 7 bases and the J segment 7 bases; nucleotides outside the gene matches: 7. The CDR3 sequence: CASKRDSQNSPLHF. DNA of the CDR3: TGTGCCAGCAAACGGGACAGTCAGAATTCACCCCTCCACTTT.

The rearrangement uses TRBV11-2 and TRBJ2-7; TRBD1 matches 7 bases. The germline gives CDR1 SGHAT, CDR2 FQNNGV. V lost 1 base to trimming and J lost 7 bases; unmatched junction nucleotides: 4. The CDR3 length is 13 residues. The CDR3 nucleotides read TGTGCCAGCAGCTTAGGGACAGGTAGTGAGCAGTACTTC. Translation gives CASSLGTGSEQYF. Together with reference TRBV11-2 and TRBJ2-7, the CDR3 gives the full variable domain: EAGVAQSPRYKIIEKRQSVAFWCNPISGHATLYWYQQILGQGPKLLIQFQNNGVVDDSQLPKDRFSAERLKGVDSTLKIQPAKLEDSAVYLCASSLGTGSEQYFGPGTRLTVT.

V gene TRBV6-5 combines with J gene TRBJ2-3, with TRBD1 matching over 7 bases. Germline V CDR1 and CDR2: MNHEY, SVGAGI. V lost 6 bases and J lost 10; bases outside the gene matches: 10. The CDR3 is made up of 13 amino acids. The CDR3 loop reads CASRTPTGLSQYF. In DNA, the CDR3 is TGTGCCAGCAGAACCCCGACAGGGCTTTCGCAGTATTTT.

The chain is built from TRBV7-6 and TRBJ2-1, with 7 bases identical to TRBD1. The J segment lost 6 bases and the V segment lost 5 bases, leaving 13 bases of the junction unmatched. The CDR3 length is 16 residues. The germline gives CDR1 SGHVS, CDR2 FNYEAQ. CDR3 amino acids: CASSTVTGQTPNEQFF. The CDR3 nucleotides read TGTGCCAGCAGCACTGTCACGGGACAGACTCCCAATGAGCAGTTCTTC.

V and J are TRBV19 and TRBJ2-5; perhaps TRBD1 as D (5 bases). This CDR3 is 14 amino acids long. Germline V gives CDR1 LNHDA, CDR2 SQIVND (reference sequence). The ends were cut back, 1 base at V and 2 bases at J, with 8 bases in the middle. The DNA for the CDR3 is TGTGCCAGTAGTATAGGACAGCCTCAAGAGACCCAGTACTTC. Translating gives CASSIGQPQETQYF. The whole variable domain, filled in from reference TRBV19 and TRBJ2-5, reads DGGITQSPKYLFRKEGQNVTLSCEQNLNHDAMYWYRQDPGQGLRLIYYSQIVNDFQKGDIAEGYSVSREKKESFPLTVTSAQKNPTAFYLCASSIGQPQETQYFGPGTRLLVL.

The chain combines TRBV7-9 with TRBJ2-2; weak D call: TRBD1 (5 bases). Germline lookup yields CDR1 SEHNR and CDR2 FQNEAQ (reference sequence). The CDR3 runs to 14 residues. Trimming took 1 base from V and 2 from J, leaving 5 bases between them. CDR3 protein: CASSLGTNTGELFF. CDR3 bases: TGTGCCAGCAGCTTAGGGACAAACACCGGGGAGCTGTTTTTT.

The rearrangement links TRBV15 to TRBJ1-2; tentatively, D is TRBD1 (6 bases). CDR3 size: 16 residues. Germline loops: CDR1 LNHNV, CDR2 YYDKDF (reference sequence). Trimming took 1 base from V and 2 from J, leaving 14 bases between them. In nucleotides, the CDR3 is TGTGCCACCAGCAGAGCGGTCGGGCAGGGGAACTATGGCTACACCTTC. Protein: CATSRAVGQGNYGYTF.

This chain joins TRBV6-5 and TRBJ2-7; possible D gene TRBD2, 5 bases. Germline V gene lookup returns CDR1 MNHEY and CDR2 SVGAGI. Deletions cut 2 bases from V and 2 bases from J, with 7 bases between. This CDR3 is 13 amino acids long. The CDR3 here is CASSYRGAYEQYF. The CDR3 nucleotides read TGTGCCAGCAGTTACCGGGGAGCCTACGAGCAGTACTTC.

The V and J genes are TRBV4-1 and TRBJ2-7; 9 nucleotides agree with TRBD1. From germline, CDR1 is MGHRA and CDR2 YSYEKL. The CDR3 totals 16 residues. V lost 0 bases and J lost 2; bases outside the gene matches: 5. For the CDR3, the DNA is TGCGCCAGCAGCCAAGATATGGGACAGGGAGCCTACGAGCAGTACTTC. It encodes CASSQDMGQGAYEQYF.

DNA for the CDR3: TGCGCCAGCAGCCCCTTGGACAGCTATAACTACGAGCAGTACTTC. Residues: CASSPLDSYNYEQYF. This chain joins TRBV5-1 and TRBJ2-7; tentatively, D is TRBD1 (6 bases). V was cut by 4 bases and J by 3 bases, with 17 bases left in between. Germline lookup yields CDR1 SGHRS and CDR2 YFSETQ. CDR3 length equals 15 residues.

The chain employs TRBV19 and TRBJ1-1, with 7 positions matching TRBD1. V gave up 6 bases and J gave up 8 bases; unmatched junction bases: 3. The CDR3 consists of 11 residues. Per the germline V gene, CDR1 is LNHDA and CDR2 is SQIVND (reference sequence). CDR3 DNA sequence: TGTGCCAGTAGGGAGGGACAGGAAGCTTTCTTT. Its protein product is CASREGQEAFF.

The chain links TRBV4-1 to TRBJ2-7, with TRBD1 as a possible D gene (5 bases). The CDR3 covers 20 residues. CDR1 and CDR2 from the germline V gene are MGHRA and YSYEKL. Trimming removed 0 bases at V and 0 bases at J, with 24 bases between. CDR3 loop: CASSQDQKGLGLLSSYEQYF. The CDR3 nucleotides read TGCGCCAGCAGCCAAGATCAGAAGGGGCTGGGCCTGTTAAGCTCCTACGAGCAGTACTTC.